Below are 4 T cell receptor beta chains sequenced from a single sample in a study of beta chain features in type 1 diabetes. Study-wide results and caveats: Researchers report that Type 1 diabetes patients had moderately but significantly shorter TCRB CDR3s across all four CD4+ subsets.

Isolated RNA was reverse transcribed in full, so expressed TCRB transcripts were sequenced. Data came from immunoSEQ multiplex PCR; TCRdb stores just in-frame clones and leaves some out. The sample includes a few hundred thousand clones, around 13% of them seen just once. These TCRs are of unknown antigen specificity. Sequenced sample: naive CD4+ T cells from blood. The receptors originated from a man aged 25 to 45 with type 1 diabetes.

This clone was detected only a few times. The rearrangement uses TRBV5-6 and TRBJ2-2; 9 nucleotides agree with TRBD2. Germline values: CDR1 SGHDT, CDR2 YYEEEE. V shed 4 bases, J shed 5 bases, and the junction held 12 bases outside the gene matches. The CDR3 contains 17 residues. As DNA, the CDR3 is TGTGCCAGCAGCCAGGGGTTAGCGGGAGAGGTTACCGGGGAGCTGTTTTTT. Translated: CASSQGLAGEVTGELFF.

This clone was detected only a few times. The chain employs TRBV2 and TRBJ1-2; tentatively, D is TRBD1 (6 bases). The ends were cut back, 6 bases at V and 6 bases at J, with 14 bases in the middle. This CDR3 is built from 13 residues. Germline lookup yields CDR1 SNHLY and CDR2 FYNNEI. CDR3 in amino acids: CASRDSRTDGYTF. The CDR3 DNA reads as TGTGCCAGCAGAGACTCCCGGACAGATGGCTACACCTTC.

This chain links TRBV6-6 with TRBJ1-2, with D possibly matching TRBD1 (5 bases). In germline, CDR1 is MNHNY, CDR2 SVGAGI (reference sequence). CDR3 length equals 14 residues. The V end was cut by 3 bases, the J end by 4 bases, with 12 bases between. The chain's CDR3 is CASSYSGPAYGYTF. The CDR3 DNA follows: TGTGCCAGCAGTTATTCAGGGCCTGCCTATGGCTACACCTTC.

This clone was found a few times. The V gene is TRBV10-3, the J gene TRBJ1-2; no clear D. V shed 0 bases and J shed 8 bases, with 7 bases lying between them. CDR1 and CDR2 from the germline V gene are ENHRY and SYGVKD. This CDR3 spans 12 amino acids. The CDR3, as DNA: TGTGCCATCAGTGAGTCGAGTCGGGGCTACACCTTC. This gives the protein CAISESSRGYTF.